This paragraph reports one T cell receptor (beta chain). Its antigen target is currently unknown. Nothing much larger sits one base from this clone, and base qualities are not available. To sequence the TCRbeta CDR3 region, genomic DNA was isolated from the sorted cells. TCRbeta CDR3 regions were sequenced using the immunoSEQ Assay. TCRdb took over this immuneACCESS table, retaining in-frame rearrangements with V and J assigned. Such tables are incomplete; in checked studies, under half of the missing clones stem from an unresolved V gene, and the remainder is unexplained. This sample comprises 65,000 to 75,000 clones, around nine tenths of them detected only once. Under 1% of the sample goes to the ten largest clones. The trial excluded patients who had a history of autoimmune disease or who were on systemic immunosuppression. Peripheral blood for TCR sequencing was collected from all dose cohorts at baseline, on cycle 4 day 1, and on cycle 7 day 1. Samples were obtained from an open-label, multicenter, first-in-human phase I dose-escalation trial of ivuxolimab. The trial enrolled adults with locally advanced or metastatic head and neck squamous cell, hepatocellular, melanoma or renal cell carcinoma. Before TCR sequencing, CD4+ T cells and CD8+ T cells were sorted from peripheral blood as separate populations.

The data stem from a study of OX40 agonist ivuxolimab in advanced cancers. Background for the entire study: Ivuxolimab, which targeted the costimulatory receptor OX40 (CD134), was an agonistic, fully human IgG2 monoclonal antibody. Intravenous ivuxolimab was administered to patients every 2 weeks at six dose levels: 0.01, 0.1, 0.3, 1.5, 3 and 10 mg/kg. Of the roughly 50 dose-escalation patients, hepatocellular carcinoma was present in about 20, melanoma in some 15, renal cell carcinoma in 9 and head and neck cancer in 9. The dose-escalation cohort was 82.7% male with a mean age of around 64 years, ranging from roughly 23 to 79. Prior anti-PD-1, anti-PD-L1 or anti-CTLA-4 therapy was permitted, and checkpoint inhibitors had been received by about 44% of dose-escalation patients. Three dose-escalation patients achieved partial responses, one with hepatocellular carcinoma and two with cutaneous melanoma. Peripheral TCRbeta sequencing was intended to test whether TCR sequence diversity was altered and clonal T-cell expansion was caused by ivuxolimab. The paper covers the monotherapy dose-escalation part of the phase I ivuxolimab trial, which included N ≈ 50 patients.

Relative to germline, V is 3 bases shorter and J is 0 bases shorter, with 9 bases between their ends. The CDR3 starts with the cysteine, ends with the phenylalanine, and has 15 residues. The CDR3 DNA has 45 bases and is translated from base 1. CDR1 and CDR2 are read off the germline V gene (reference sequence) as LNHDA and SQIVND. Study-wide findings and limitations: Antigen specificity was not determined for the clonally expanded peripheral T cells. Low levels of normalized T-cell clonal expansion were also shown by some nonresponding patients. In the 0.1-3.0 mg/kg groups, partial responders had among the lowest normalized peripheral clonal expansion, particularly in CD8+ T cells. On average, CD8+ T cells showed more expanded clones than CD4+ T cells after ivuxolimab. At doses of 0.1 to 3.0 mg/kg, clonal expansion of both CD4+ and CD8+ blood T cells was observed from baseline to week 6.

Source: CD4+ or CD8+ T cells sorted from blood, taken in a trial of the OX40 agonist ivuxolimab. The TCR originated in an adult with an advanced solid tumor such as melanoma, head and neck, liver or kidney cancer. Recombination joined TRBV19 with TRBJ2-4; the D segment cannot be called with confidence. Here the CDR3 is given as CASSMESLAKNIQYF. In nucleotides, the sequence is TGTGCCAGTAGTATGGAGAGTTTAGCCAAAAACATTCAGTACTTC.